Listed here are 16 T cell receptor beta chains from one sample, sequenced in a study of blood T cells in healthy people across ages. Sample-barcoded 5' priming and a J-beta primer mix drove a second PCR of 7 to 11 cycles. Via MiXCR, TCRdb re-called the 5' RACE reads, giving one row per CDR3 protein. Among about 1.4 million distinct CDR3 sequences listed, around 55% were seen once. Specimen: blood. Source of these receptors: a young man in good health.

The chain is built from TRBV6-2 or TRBV6-3 and TRBJ2-1, with a possible D match to TRBD1 (7 bases). Germline V gives CDR1 MNHEY, CDR2 SVGEGT. The V and J ends lost 2 bases and 5 bases respectively, with 13 bases between them. CDR3 length: 15 amino acids. The CDR3 sequence: CASSYGRGANNEQFF. The CDR3 DNA is TGTGCCAGCAGTTACGGCAGGGGGGCGAACAATGAGCAGTTCTTC.

This sequence joins TRBV25-1 and TRBJ2-3, with 11 bases fitting TRBD2. Per germline, CDR1 MGHDK and CDR2 SYGVNS. This CDR3 is 16 amino acids long. Trimming took 1 base from V and 5 from J; bases not matched to a gene: 5. CDR3 in amino acids: CASSELLAGDEDTQYF. CDR3 coding DNA: TGTGCCAGCAGTGAATTACTAGCGGGAGACGAAGATACGCAGTATTTT.

V and J are TRBV9 and TRBJ2-5; D assignment may be TRBD1 or TRBD2 (5 bases each). The germline V and J ends were trimmed by 7 bases and 11 bases, with 33 bases remaining between them. Germline lookup yields CDR1 SGDLS and CDR2 YYNGEE. CDR3 length: 17 amino acids. The CDR3 nucleotides are TGTGCCAGCCAGAGCCTTCGAGACAGACGAGGGCCTAATGAGCAGTACTTC. Protein: CASQSLRDRRGPNEQYF.

The gene calls are TRBV7-2 and TRBJ1-2; TRBD1 is a possible D gene (6 bases). Germline CDR1 and CDR2: SGHTA and FQGNSA. The length of the CDR3 is 14 residues. V dropped 5 bases and J dropped 2 bases, with 12 bases sitting between them. The CDR3 sequence: CASSDRQVNYGYTF. Written as DNA, the CDR3 is TGTGCCAGCAGCGATCGACAGGTGAACTATGGCTACACCTTC.

The rearrangement joins TRBV1 to TRBJ2-7; the table's D call, TRBD1, was not checked against the DNA. TRBV1 is an annotated pseudogene. The CDR3 runs to 14 residues. The DNA of the CDR3 is TGCACCAGCAGCCTAACGCGGAGGGGGCGTGGGCAGTACTTC. It yields the protein CTSSLTRRGRGQYF.

This clonotype was detected only a few times. The J gene is TRBJ2-5, the V gene TRBV11-1; D remains unclear. Trimming took off 4 bases at V and 1 base at J, with 7 bases between the two ends. Germline CDR1 and CDR2: SGHAT and FQDESV (reference sequence). The CDR3 loop spans 13 amino acids. The DNA for the CDR3 is TGTGCCAGCAGCTGGATCAGCCAAGAGACCCAGTACTTC. Translated, it gives CASSWISQETQYF.

In its sample, this clonotype was seen once. The CDR3 protein is CASSFAGAGYNEQFF. DNA of the CDR3: TGTGCCAGCAGTTTTGCGGGAGCAGGGTACAATGAGCAGTTCTTC. The J gene is TRBJ2-1, the V gene TRBV5-6; 7 nucleotides agree with TRBD2. Germline CDR1 and CDR2: SGHDT and YYEEEE. J was trimmed by 4 bases and V by 5 bases; bases with no gene match: 9. The CDR3 is made up of 15 amino acids. The entire variable domain, with the rest obtained from reference TRBV5-6 and TRBJ2-1, is as follows: DAGVTQSPTHLIKTRGQQVTLRCSPKSGHDTVSWYQQALGQGPQFIFQYYEEEERQRGNFPDRFSGHQFPNYSSELNVNALLLGDSALYLCASSFAGAGYNEQFFGPGTRLTVL.

The V call is TRBV2, the J call TRBJ2-5; no clear D. Judging by the DNA end, TRBJ2-7 fits better; the J call may be wrong. Germline V lookup: CDR1 SNHLY, CDR2 FYNNEI. CDR3 length: 12 amino acids. The CDR3 loop is CASSYLDGEQYF. Written as DNA, the CDR3 is TGTGCCAGCAGTTACCTGGACGGCGAGCAGTACTTC.

The chain employs TRBV29-1 and TRBJ2-7; D could derive from TRBD1 or TRBD2 (5 bases each). The CDR3 runs to 10 residues. The germline V gene has CDR1 SQVTM and CDR2 ANQGSEA. CDR3 loop: CSARDGEQYF. CDR3 DNA sequence: TGCAGTGCACGGGACGGCGAGCAGTACTTC.

The rearrangement uses TRBV7-2 and TRBJ2-1, with D possibly being TRBD2 (5 bases). The V gene lost 0 bases and the J gene lost 0 bases, with 9 bases spanning the gap. The CDR3 covers 16 residues. Germline CDR1 and CDR2: SGHTA and FQGNSA. In DNA, the CDR3 is TGTGCCAGCAGCTTAGCGTACGCGGGCTCCTACAATGAGCAGTTCTTC. Translated, it gives CASSLAYAGSYNEQFF.

The CDR3 sequence: CASNRDRGETQYF. The CDR3 nucleotides are TGTGCCAGCAACCGGGACAGGGGAGAGACCCAGTACTTC. This chain connects TRBV6-1 to TRBJ2-5, with TRBD1 matching 10 bases. This CDR3 has 13 residues. The germline V gene encodes CDR1 MNHNS and CDR2 SASEGT. The J segment lost 4 bases and the V segment lost 7 bases, leaving 3 bases of the junction unmatched.

This clonotype was seen only a few times. This chain joins TRBV25-1 and TRBJ2-7, with 7 positions matching TRBD1. J lost 3 bases, V lost 1 base, and 12 bases had no gene match. The CDR3 spans 17 residues. Germline V lookup: CDR1 MGHDK, CDR2 SYGVNS. The CDR3 spells CASSELQDRTPFYEQYF. The CDR3 DNA is TGTGCCAGCAGTGAATTGCAGGACAGGACACCCTTCTACGAGCAGTACTTC.

The V and J genes are TRBV12-3 or TRBV12-4 and TRBJ2-3; D is uncertain. The CDR3 loop spans 13 amino acids. The V and J ends lost 5 bases and 3 bases respectively, with 9 bases between them. The CDR3 sequence is CASSQTMTDTQYF. The CDR3 DNA sequence: TGTGCCAGCAGTCAAACCATGACAGATACGCAGTATTTT.

The sample holds many counts of this clonotype. The chain recombines TRBV29-1 with TRBJ2-7, with 7 bases lining up with TRBD1. The CDR3 totals 12 residues. Germline lookup yields CDR1 SQVTM and CDR2 ANQGSEA. V lost 5 bases and J lost 3; bases outside the gene matches: 4. In DNA, the CDR3 is TGCAGCGTTCGGGACAGCCTCTACGAGCAGTACTTC. It codes for CSVRDSLYEQYF.

Only one count was recorded for this clonotype. V gene TRBV4-1 combines with J gene TRBJ2-7, with TRBD1 matching 9 bases. Trimming took 3 bases from V and 2 from J; bases not matched to a gene: 14. The germline CDR1 and CDR2 sequences are MGHRA and YSYEKL. The length of the CDR3 is 18 residues. CDR3 nucleotides: TGCGCCAGCAGCCATCTATCAGTAGGGACAGGGAGTCCCTACGAGCAGTACTTC. Translated: CASSHLSVGTGSPYEQYF.

This clonotype was picked up a small number of times. The chain links TRBV7-2 to TRBJ2-3; 7 bases agree with TRBD2. Germline CDR1 is SGHTA and CDR2 is FQGNSA. The CDR3 length is 17 residues. The trim removed 1 base at V and 5 bases at J, leaving 12 bases unmatched. CDR3 region: CASSLVGGGSWVDTQYF. Written as DNA, the CDR3 is TGTGCCAGCAGCTTAGTTGGTGGCGGGAGCTGGGTAGATACGCAGTATTTT. Full variable domain (missing parts from reference TRBV7-2 and TRBJ2-3): GAGVSQSPSNKVTEKGKDVELRCDPISGHTALYWYRQSLGQGLEFLIYFQGNSAPDKSGLPSDRFSAERTGGSVSTLTIQRTQQEDSAVYLCASSLVGGGSWVDTQYFGPGTRLTVL.